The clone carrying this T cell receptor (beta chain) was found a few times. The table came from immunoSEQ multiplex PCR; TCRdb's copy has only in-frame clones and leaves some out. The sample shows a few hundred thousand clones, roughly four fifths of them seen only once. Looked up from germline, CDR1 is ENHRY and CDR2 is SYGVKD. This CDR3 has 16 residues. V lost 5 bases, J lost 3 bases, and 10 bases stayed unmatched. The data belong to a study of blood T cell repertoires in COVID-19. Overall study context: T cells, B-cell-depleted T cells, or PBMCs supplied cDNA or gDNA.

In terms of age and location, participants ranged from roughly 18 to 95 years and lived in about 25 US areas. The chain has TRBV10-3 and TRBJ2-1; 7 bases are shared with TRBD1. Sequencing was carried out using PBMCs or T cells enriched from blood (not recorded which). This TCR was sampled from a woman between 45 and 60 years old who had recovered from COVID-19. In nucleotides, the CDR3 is TGTGCCATCAGTTCGCCCGAGGGGGCCTTCTACAATGAGCAGTTCTTC. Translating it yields CAISSPEGAFYNEQFF.